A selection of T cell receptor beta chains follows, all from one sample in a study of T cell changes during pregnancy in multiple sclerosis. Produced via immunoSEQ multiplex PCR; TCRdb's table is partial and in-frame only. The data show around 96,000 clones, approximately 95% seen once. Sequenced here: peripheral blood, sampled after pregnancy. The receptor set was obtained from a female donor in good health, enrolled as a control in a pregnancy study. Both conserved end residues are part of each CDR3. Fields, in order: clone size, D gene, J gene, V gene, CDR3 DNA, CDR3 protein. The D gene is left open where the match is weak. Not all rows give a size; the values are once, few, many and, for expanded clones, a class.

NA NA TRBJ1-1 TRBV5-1 TGCGCCAGCAGCTTGTTGGGCCCGAACACTGAAGCTTTCTTT CASSLLGPNTEAFF
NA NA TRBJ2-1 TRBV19 TGTGCCAGTAGTACGGGAATCAGGCAGTTCTTC CASSTGIRQFF
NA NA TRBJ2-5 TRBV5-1 TGCGCCAGCAGCATAACACAGAGCCAAGAGACCCAGTACTTC CASSITQSQETQYF
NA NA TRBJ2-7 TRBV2 TGTGCCAGCAGTGGAGCCTACGAGCAGTACTTC CASSGAYEQYF
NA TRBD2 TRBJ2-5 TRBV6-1 TGTGCCAGCAGTGGAACTAGCGGGAGGGAGACCCAGTACTTC CASSGTSGRETQYF
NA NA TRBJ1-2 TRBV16 TGTGCCAGCAGCCAATATCAACAGGGAGATGGCTACACCTTC CASSQYQQGDGYTF
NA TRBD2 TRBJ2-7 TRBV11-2 TGTGCCAGCAGCTCCCTCCGGACTAGTTTTGGTGACGAGCAGTACTTC CASSSLRTSFGDEQYF
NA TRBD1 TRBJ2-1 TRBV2 TGTGCCAGTGGGACAGGAGGGCGACCAGGGGGGATTGAGCAGTTCTTC CASGTGGRPGGIEQFF
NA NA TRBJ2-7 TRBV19 TGTGCCAGTAGCGACAGGTTCCTCTACGAGCAGTACTTC CASSDRFLYEQYF
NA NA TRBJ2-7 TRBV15 TGTGCCACCAGCAGAGATCAGGTGAACGAGCAGTACTTC CATSRDQVNEQYF
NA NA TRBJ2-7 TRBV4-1 TGCGCCAGCAGCCACCGCAAGGACAGCGTCTACGAGCAGTACTTC CASSHRKDSVYEQYF
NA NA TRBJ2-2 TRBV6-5 TGTGCCAGCAGTTACTCCGGACAGAACACCGGGGAGCTGTTTTTT CASSYSGQNTGELFF
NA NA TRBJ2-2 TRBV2 TGTGCCAGTGGACAGCCCGGGGAGCTGTTTTTT CASGQPGELFF
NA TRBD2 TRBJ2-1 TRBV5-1 TGCGCCAGCACCCTTAGCGGGAGACCCTACAATGAGCAGTTCTTC CASTLSGRPYNEQFF
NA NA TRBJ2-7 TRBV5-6 TGTGCCAGCAGCTTGGGACAGGAGTACGAGCAGTACTTC CASSLGQEYEQYF
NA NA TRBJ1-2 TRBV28 TGTGCCAGCAGTTTCGGACAGAGCAAGGGCTACACCTTC CASSFGQSKGYTF
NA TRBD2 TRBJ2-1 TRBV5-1 TGCGCCAGCAGCCAGGGGACTAGCGGGAATTTGGATGAGCAGTTCTTC CASSQGTSGNLDEQFF
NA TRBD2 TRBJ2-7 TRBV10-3 TGTGCCATCAGTGAACTAGCGGGAGAATTTGAGCAGTACTTC CAISELAGEFEQYF
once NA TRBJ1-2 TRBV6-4 TGTGCCAGCAGTGACCATCCCGCAGGGAAAGACTATGGCTACACCTTC CASSDHPAGKDYGYTF
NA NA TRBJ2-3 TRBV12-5 TGTGCTAGTGGTTCAGCTGCACGGGAGCAGTATTTT CASGSAAREQYF
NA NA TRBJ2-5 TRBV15 TGTGCCACCAGCAGAGCTGGTTGGCACAAAGAGACCCAGTACTTC CATSRAGWHKETQYF
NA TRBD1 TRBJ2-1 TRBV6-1 TGTGCCAGCTCGAGGGGGACAGACTTAAATGAGCAGTTCTTC CASSRGTDLNEQFF
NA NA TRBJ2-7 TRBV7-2 TGTGCCAGCAGCTTAGCGCTAGCAGCCCACGAGCAGTACTTC CASSLALAAHEQYF
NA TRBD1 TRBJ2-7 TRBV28 TGTGCCAGCAGCCCCCCGGGACAGCCCTACGAGCAGTACTTC CASSPPGQPYEQYF
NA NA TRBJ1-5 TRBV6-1 TGTGCCAGCAGTGAATTCCAGAGCAATCAGCCCCAGCATTTT CASSEFQSNQPQHF
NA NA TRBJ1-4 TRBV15 TGTGCCACCAGCATGGGGGGAATCAATGAAAAACTGTTTTTT CATSMGGINEKLFF
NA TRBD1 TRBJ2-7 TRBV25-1 TGTGCCAGCAGTCTTCAGGACAGGGGTTCCTACGAGCAGTACTTC CASSLQDRGSYEQYF
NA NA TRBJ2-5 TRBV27 TGTGCCAGCAGTCTCCGCAGGGATGGGACCCAGTACTTC CASSLRRDGTQYF
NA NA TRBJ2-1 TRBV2 TGTGCCAGCAGCGATCTTCGGAGTCATGAGCAGTTCTTC CASSDLRSHEQFF
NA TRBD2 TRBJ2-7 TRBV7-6 TGTGCCAGCAGCTTACGAGCGGGAGTTATTATAGAGCAGTACTTC CASSLRAGVIIEQYF
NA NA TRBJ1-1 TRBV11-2 TGTGCCAGCAGCCCCGCGGTCCACGGGAACACTGAAGCTTTCTTT CASSPAVHGNTEAFF
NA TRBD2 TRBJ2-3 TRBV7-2 TGTGCCAGCAGCATACCATCTAGCGGCCTATTCACAGATACGCAGTATTTT CASSIPSSGLFTDTQYF
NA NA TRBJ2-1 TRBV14 TGTGCCAGCAGCCAAGATAGGGGCAGTGCCTACAATGAGCAGTTCTTC CASSQDRGSAYNEQFF
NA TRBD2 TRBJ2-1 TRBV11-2 TGTGCCAGCAGCGGGGGACTAGCGTCCTACAATGAGCAGTTCTTC CASSGGLASYNEQFF
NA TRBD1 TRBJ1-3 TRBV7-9 TGTGCCAGCAGCTTTCCTGACAGGGCTGGAAACACCATATATTTT CASSFPDRAGNTIYF
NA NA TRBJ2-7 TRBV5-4 TGTGCCAGCAGCTTGGGGCGGGGTGGTGTGTACGAGCAGTACTTC CASSLGRGGVYEQYF
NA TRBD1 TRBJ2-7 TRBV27 TGTGCCAGCAGTCCCGCGGACAGGGTGTACGAGCAGTACTTC CASSPADRVYEQYF